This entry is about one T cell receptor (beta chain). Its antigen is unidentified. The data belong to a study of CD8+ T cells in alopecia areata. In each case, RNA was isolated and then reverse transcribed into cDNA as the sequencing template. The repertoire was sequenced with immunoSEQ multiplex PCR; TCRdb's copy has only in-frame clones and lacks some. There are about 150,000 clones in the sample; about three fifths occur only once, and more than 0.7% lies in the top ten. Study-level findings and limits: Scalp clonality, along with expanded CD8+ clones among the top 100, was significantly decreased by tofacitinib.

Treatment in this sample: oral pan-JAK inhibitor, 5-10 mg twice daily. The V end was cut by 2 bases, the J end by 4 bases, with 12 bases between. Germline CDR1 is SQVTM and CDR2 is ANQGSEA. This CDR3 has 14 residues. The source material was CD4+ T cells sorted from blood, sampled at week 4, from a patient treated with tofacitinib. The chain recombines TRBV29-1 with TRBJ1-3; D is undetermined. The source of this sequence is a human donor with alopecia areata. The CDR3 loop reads CSVEHPGSGNTIYF. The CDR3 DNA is TGCAGCGTTGAACATCCGGGATCAGGAAACACCATATATTTT.